Listed here are 2 T cell receptor beta chains from one sample, sequenced in a study of CD8+ T cells in alopecia areata. Extraction and reverse transcription of RNA yielded cDNA as the sequencing template. TCRdb's table, derived via immunoSEQ multiplex PCR, lists solely in-frame clones and lacks some. The repertoire includes about 220,000 clones, about 58% of them detected once, and about 1.6% sits in the top ten. The treatment: oral pan-JAK inhibitor, 5-10 mg twice daily. The material sequenced was CD4+ T cells sorted from blood, taken at week 4, from a patient treated with tofacitinib. The receptor set was obtained from a human donor with alopecia areata.

This clone has more than one count but fewer than ten. The chain has TRBV19 and TRBJ1-2; D remains unclear. With 5 bases removed from V and 0 bases from J, the gap between germline ends came to 13 bases. CDR3 length equals 15 residues. Germline CDR1 reads LNHDA; CDR2 reads SQIVND (reference sequence). This CDR3 is CASSRNQNTNYGYTF. The CDR3 region has the DNA TGTGCCAGTAGTCGAAACCAAAACACTAACTATGGCTACACCTTC.

The chain links TRBV7-2 to TRBJ2-1, with D perhaps TRBD1 (6 bases). V lost 4 bases and J 0 bases, leaving 16 bases between the germline ends. The length of the CDR3 is 17 residues. From germline, CDR1 is SGHTA and CDR2 FQGNSA. DNA for the CDR3: TGTGCCAGCAGCTCCCTAGCAAGGGGGAGCTCCTACAATGAGCAGTTCTTC. Encoded protein: CASSSLARGSSYNEQFF.